These 21 T cell receptor beta chains were sequenced from one sample in a study of graft-versus-host responses after intestinal transplantation. No cognate antigen is known for these TCRs. Libraries were prepared by immunoSEQ multiplex PCR; TCRdb keeps only in-frame clonotypes and omits some of them. The sample records approximately 97,000 clones, 90% to 95% being singletons. The starting material was unstimulated CD4+ T cells sorted from spleen or lymph node cells, obtained before transplant. The source of these receptors is a human donor who was the organ donor for an intestinal transplant.

J is TRBJ1-1 and V is TRBV14; D remains unclear. CDR3 size: 14 residues. The V end lost 1 base, the J end lost 5 bases, and 11 bases lay between the germline ends. Germline V lookup: CDR1 SGHDN, CDR2 FVKESK. The CDR3 coding sequence is TGTGCCAGCAGCCAAGTGGTGGGGAGGACTGAAGCTTTCTTT. It yields the protein CASSQVVGRTEAFF.

The genes are TRBV27 and TRBJ1-5; a weak D match, TRBD1 (6 bases). This CDR3 spans 16 amino acids. Germline CDR1 MNHEY, CDR2 SMNVEV (reference sequence). V dropped 5 bases and J dropped 6 bases, with 20 bases sitting between them. CDR3 in amino acids: CASSPIRGGGGQPQHF. In DNA, the CDR3 is TGTGCCAGCAGTCCAATTAGGGGGGGAGGGGGTCAGCCCCAGCATTTT.

The V call is TRBV29-1, the J call TRBJ1-5; the D gene is possibly TRBD1 (5 bases). The CDR3 sequence is 12 residues long. Trimming removed 6 bases from V and 5 bases from J, with 11 bases in between. The germline V gene has CDR1 SQVTM and CDR2 ANQGSEA. CDR3 DNA: TGCAGCGTCGCTCGGGGGGATCAGCCCCAGCATTTT. Translation: CSVARGDQPQHF. Together with reference TRBV29-1 and TRBJ1-5, the CDR3 gives the full variable domain: SAVISQKPSRDICQRGTSLTIQCQVDSQVTMMFWYRQQPGQSLTLIATANQGSEATYESGFVIDKFPISRPNLTFSTLTVSNMSPEDSSIYLCSVARGDQPQHFGDGTRLSIL.

The genes are TRBV7-2 and TRBJ2-5; 12 bases line up with TRBD2. Trimming cost V 5 bases and J 1 base; bases outside gene matches: 8. Germline V gives CDR1 SGHTA, CDR2 FQGNSA. This CDR3 has 17 residues. CDR3 DNA sequence: TGTGCCAGCAGCCCACCGGGACTAGCGGGCCCCCAAGAGACCCAGTACTTC. It specifies CASSPPGLAGPQETQYF.

The chain employs TRBV6-5 and TRBJ2-7, with 7 bases aligning to TRBD2. Trimming took 5 bases from V and 3 from J; bases not matched to a gene: 4. This CDR3 comprises 13 residues. Per germline, CDR1 MNHEY and CDR2 SVGAGI. The CDR3 DNA follows: TGTGCCAGCAGTAGGGGAGGGCTCTACGAGCAGTACTTC. Translating gives CASSRGGLYEQYF.

The rearrangement uses TRBV7-2 and TRBJ2-2; 7 nucleotides match TRBD2. The J segment lost 10 bases and the V segment lost 0 bases, leaving 8 bases of the junction unmatched. Per the germline V gene, CDR1 is SGHTA and CDR2 is FQGNSA. The CDR3 has 15 amino acids. The CDR3, as DNA: TGTGCCAGCAGCTTAGCGCTCGGGGGAGGGATGGAGCTGTTTTTT. It translates to CASSLALGGGMELFF.

The rearrangement links TRBV5-1 to TRBJ2-7; no clear D. Trimming removed 0 bases from V and 4 bases from J, with 11 bases in between. The CDR3 consists of 14 residues. The germline CDR1 and CDR2 sequences are SGHRS and YFSETQ. CDR3 nucleotide sequence: TGCGCCAGCAGCTTGGCCGGTGTCGGGTACGAGCAGTACTTC. Its protein is CASSLAGVGYEQYF.

The chain uses TRBV19 and TRBJ1-1, with TRBD1 identical over 8 bases. Germline V gene data show CDR1 as LNHDA and CDR2 as SQIVND (reference sequence). The V gene end was trimmed by 3 bases and the J gene end by 4 bases; junction bases not matched to a gene: 10. The CDR3 totals 16 residues. The CDR3, as DNA: TGTGCCAGTAGTATTGGGCAGGGGGCAGCGGGCACTGAAGCTTTCTTT. It translates to CASSIGQGAAGTEAFF. The full variable domain, in which reference TRBV19 and TRBJ1-1 provide the parts outside the CDR3, is DGGITQSPKYLFRKEGQNVTLSCEQNLNHDAMYWYRQDPGQGLRLIYYSQIVNDFQKGDIAEGYSVSREKKESFPLTVTSAQKNPTAFYLCASSIGQGAAGTEAFFGQGTRLTVV.

CDR3 DNA: TGTGCCATCCAGGGCGTGGGCACCGGGGAGCTGTTTTTT. Its protein product is CAIQGVGTGELFF. The rearrangement links TRBV2 to TRBJ2-2; the D gene is possibly TRBD1 (5 bases). The V end was cut by 10 bases, the J end by 4 bases, with 13 bases between. The CDR3 is made up of 13 amino acids. CDR1 is SNHLY and CDR2 is FYNNEI in the germline V gene.

This clone was counted a single time. DNA of the CDR3: TGCGCCAGCAGTGAGACAGATCGCGGGGGGACGAACACCGGGGAGCTGTTTTTT. Amino acids: CASSETDRGGTNTGELFF. V is TRBV10-1 and J is TRBJ2-2; 8 bases fit TRBD2. Per the germline V gene, CDR1 is WNHNN and CDR2 is SYGVQD (reference sequence). The CDR3 covers 18 residues. J was trimmed by 0 bases and V by 2 bases; bases with no gene match: 8.

This rearrangement joins TRBV5-1 to TRBJ2-5; 12 positions match TRBD2. V shed 0 bases, J shed 4 bases, and the junction held 1 base outside the gene matches. The germline V gene encodes CDR1 SGHRS and CDR2 YFSETQ. The CDR3 consists of 15 residues. The CDR3 sequence: CASSLGTSGTETQYF. CDR3 sequence (DNA): TGCGCCAGCAGCTTGGGGACTAGCGGGACAGAGACCCAGTACTTC. Complete variable domain (other parts from reference TRBV5-1 and TRBJ2-5): KAGVTQTPRYLIKTRGQQVTLSCSPISGHRSVSWYQQTPGQGLQFLFEYFSETQRNKGNFPGRFSGRQFSNSRSEMNVSTLELGDSALYLCASSLGTSGTETQYFGPGTRLLVL.

The rearrangement links TRBV9 to TRBJ2-2, with D maybe TRBD2 (6 bases). Germline values: CDR1 SGDLS, CDR2 YYNGEE. Trimming stripped 4 bases from V and 7 bases from J, with 23 bases between. This CDR3 region has 17 residues. CDR3 amino acids: CASSPMGFAPRGGELFF. The CDR3, as DNA: TGTGCCAGCAGCCCCATGGGGTTCGCCCCGCGGGGCGGGGAGCTGTTTTTT.

This clone has just one count. The chain carries TRBV30 and TRBJ2-1; D perhaps matches TRBD2 (6 bases). The V and J ends lost 2 bases and 7 bases respectively, with 18 bases between them. Per germline, CDR1 GTSNPN and CDR2 SVGIG (reference sequence). The CDR3 spans 15 residues. This CDR3 reads CAWSIRIGAGNEQFF. The DNA of the CDR3 is TGTGCCTGGAGTATCAGGATAGGGGCGGGGAATGAGCAGTTCTTC.

This clone occurred once. V gene TRBV23-1 combines with J gene TRBJ2-7; 7 nucleotides line up with TRBD1. TRBV23-1 is reported as an ORF; its role is uncertain. Trimming took 2 bases from V and 1 from J; bases not matched to a gene: 5. This CDR3 spans 15 amino acids. This CDR3 is CASSQPRQGSYEQYF. The CDR3 bases are TGCGCCAGCAGTCAACCTCGACAGGGTTCCTACGAGCAGTACTTC.

The chain has TRBV18 and TRBJ2-7, with 7 bases fitting TRBD1. There are 14 residues in the CDR3. V trimming: 2 bases; J trimming: 3 bases; junction bases outside the gene matches: 4. The germline CDR1 and CDR2 sequences are KGHSH and LQKENI. The CDR3 loop is CASSPGGQLYEQYF. In DNA, the CDR3 is TGTGCCAGCTCACCAGGGGGACAGCTCTACGAGCAGTACTTC.

This chain's CDR3 is CASSQADRADSYEQYF. The DNA for the CDR3 is TGCGCCAGCAGCCAAGCGGACAGGGCCGACTCCTACGAGCAGTACTTC. The chain carries TRBV4-1 and TRBJ2-7, with 8 nucleotides matching TRBD1. The germline gives CDR1 MGHRA, CDR2 YSYEKL. V trimming: 1 base; J trimming: 0 bases; junction bases outside the gene matches: 5. CDR3 length: 16 amino acids.

Only one count was recorded for this clone. V is TRBV7-6 and J is TRBJ2-7; perhaps TRBD1 as D (5 bases). The CDR3 sequence is 14 residues long. Germline loops: CDR1 SGHVS, CDR2 FNYEAQ. V dropped 5 bases and J dropped 5 bases, with 16 bases sitting between them. Here the CDR3 reads CASSLRQGSDEQYF. The CDR3 DNA follows: TGTGCCAGCAGCCTTCGCCAGGGATCGGACGAGCAGTACTTC.

This chain connects TRBV4-2 to TRBJ1-2, with D possibly TRBD1 on 5 matching bases. The CDR3 is 15 residues long. CDR1 is LGHNA and CDR2 is YNFKEQ in the germline V gene. The germline V and J ends were trimmed by 5 bases and 8 bases, with 21 bases remaining between them. The CDR3 DNA reads TGTGCCAGCAGCACCCGGGACGGGGGGTCGGACGGCTACACCTTC. Amino acids: CASSTRDGGSDGYTF.

This chain joins TRBV10-3 and TRBJ2-5; D is perhaps TRBD1 (6 bases). CDR3 length equals 14 residues. Between the trimmed V and J ends, which lost 6 bases and 1 base, there was a span of 12 bases. Germline CDR1 and CDR2: ENHRY and SYGVKD. The CDR3, as DNA: TGTGCCATCAGACCGGGACAAAGCCAAGAGACCCAGTACTTC. It is translated as CAIRPGQSQETQYF.

This rearrangement joins TRBV7-2 to TRBJ2-7, with no clear D. Germline CDR1 reads SGHTA; CDR2 reads FQGNSA. V gave up 1 base and J gave up 1 base, with 8 bases separating them. The CDR3 loop spans 14 amino acids. As DNA, the CDR3 is TGTGCCAGCAGCTTAGGTACAGTTTCCTACGAGCAGTACTTC. This encodes CASSLGTVSYEQYF.

The CDR3 DNA is TGTGCTAGTGGTTACAGTTTGAATCAGCCCCAGCATTTT. Translation gives CASGYSLNQPQHF. The chain recombines TRBV12-5 with TRBJ1-5; D call uncertain. Trimming stripped 4 bases from V and 4 bases from J, with 8 bases between. Germline CDR1 reads LGHNT; CDR2 reads FRNRAP. This CDR3 spans 13 amino acids.